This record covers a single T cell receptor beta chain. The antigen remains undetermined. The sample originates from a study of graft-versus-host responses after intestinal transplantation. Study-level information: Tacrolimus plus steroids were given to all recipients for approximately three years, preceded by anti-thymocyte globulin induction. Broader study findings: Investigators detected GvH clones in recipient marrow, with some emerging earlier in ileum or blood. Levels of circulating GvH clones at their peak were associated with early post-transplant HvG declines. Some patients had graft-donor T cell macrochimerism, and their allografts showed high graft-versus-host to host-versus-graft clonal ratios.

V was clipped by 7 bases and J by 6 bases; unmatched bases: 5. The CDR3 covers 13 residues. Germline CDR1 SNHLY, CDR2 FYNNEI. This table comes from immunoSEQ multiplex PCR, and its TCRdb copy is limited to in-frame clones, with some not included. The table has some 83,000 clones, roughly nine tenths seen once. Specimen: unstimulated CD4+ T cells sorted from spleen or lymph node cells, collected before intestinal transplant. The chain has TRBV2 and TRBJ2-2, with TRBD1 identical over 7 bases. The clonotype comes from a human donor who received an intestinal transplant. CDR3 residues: CASKRQGSGELFF. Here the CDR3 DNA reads TGTGCCAGCAAACGACAGGGTTCCGGGGAGCTGTTTTTT.